A selection of T cell receptor beta chains follows, all from one sample in a study of Ad26.COV2.S vaccination and SARS-CoV-2 variants. Clones were sequenced by immunoSEQ multiplex PCR, and TCRdb holds only the in-frame ones, with some missing. The table shows roughly 350,000 clones, with around 87% occurring only once. The starting material was peripheral blood, obtained in a trial of Ad26.COV2.S vaccine versus placebo. The receptors were sampled from a person aged 18 to 59 who received the Ad26.COV2.S COVID-19 vaccine or a placebo. Both conserved end residues are part of each CDR3. The order of the fields is V gene, J gene, D gene, clone size, CDR3 protein, CDR3 DNA. D genes are given only for firm matches. Some rows have no size entry. The others give once, few or many, or a class for an expanded clone.

TRBV5-4	TRBJ2-7	.	.	CASSFVPGDYEQYF	TGTGCCAGCAGCTTCGTCCCAGGGGACTACGAGCAGTACTTC
TRBV6-5	TRBJ1-3	.	.	CASQPSGGRNTIYF	TGTGCCAGCCAACCTTCGGGAGGGAGAAACACCATATATTTT
TRBV2	TRBJ2-7	.	.	CASSEDTYEQYF	TGTGCCAGCAGTGAAGACACCTACGAGCAGTACTTC
TRBV2	TRBJ1-2	.	.	CASTVMGRGNYGYTF	TGTGCCAGCACCGTGATGGGTCGCGGAAACTATGGCTACACCTTC
TRBV15	TRBJ2-1	TRBD1	.	CATSREQGSYNEQFF	TGTGCCACCAGCAGAGAACAGGGGTCCTACAATGAGCAGTTCTTC
TRBV7-3	TRBJ1-2	TRBD1	.	CASSIGTGSGYTF	TGTGCCAGCAGCATCGGGACAGGGAGTGGCTACACCTTC
TRBV11-2	TRBJ1-4	.	.	CASSLDAEKLFF	TGTGCCAGCAGCTTAGACGCGGAAAAACTGTTTTTT
TRBV5-1	TRBJ1-1	TRBD1	.	CASSSSGQGNTEAFF	TGCGCCAGCAGCTCATCCGGACAGGGGAACACTGAAGCTTTCTTT
TRBV5-4	TRBJ1-1	.	.	CASSLAGAMNTEAFF	TGTGCCAGCAGCTTGGCAGGGGCGATGAACACTGAAGCTTTCTTT
TRBV7-3	TRBJ2-1	TRBD2	.	CASTRGAGGPSPYNEQFF	TGTGCCAGCACCCGGGGAGCGGGGGGGCCGTCCCCCTACAATGAGCAGTTCTTC
TRBV11-1	TRBJ1-4	.	.	CASSFSPFEKLFF	TGTGCCAGCAGCTTCTCTCCCTTTGAAAAACTGTTTTTT
TRBV28	TRBJ2-7	.	.	CASSLGVVSSYEQYF	TGTGCCAGCAGTCTGGGGGTGGTAAGCTCCTACGAGCAGTACTTC
TRBV19	TRBJ1-1	.	.	CASRDRRFEAFF	TGTGCCAGCCGCGACAGGCGTTTTGAAGCTTTCTTT
TRBV7-9	TRBJ2-2	TRBD2	.	CASSQSASGNTGELFF	TGTGCCAGCAGCCAATCCGCTAGCGGTAACACCGGGGAGCTGTTTTTT
TRBV4-1	TRBJ2-7	.	few	CASRQQELSSYEQYF	TGCGCCAGCAGACAACAGGAATTGAGCTCCTACGAGCAGTACTTC
TRBV7-8	TRBJ2-7	TRBD2	.	CASSPARTSRYEQYF	TGTGCCAGCAGCCCAGCGCGGACTAGCCGCTACGAGCAGTACTTC
TRBV18	TRBJ1-1	TRBD1	.	CASSPPGTGGAGTEAFF	TGTGCCAGCTCACCGCCCGGGACAGGGGGCGCGGGTACTGAAGCTTTCTTT
TRBV7-7	TRBJ2-5	TRBD1	.	CAIRGGAYWETQYF	TGTGCTATAAGAGGGGGCGCTTATTGGGAGACCCAGTACTTC
TRBV30	TRBJ1-4	TRBD1	.	CAWSAPRDRYNEKLFF	TGTGCCTGGAGTGCCCCTCGGGACAGGTATAATGAAAAACTGTTTTTT
TRBV19	TRBJ1-5	.	.	CASSQYTNQPQHF	TGTGCCAGTAGCCAATACACAAATCAGCCCCAGCATTTT
TRBV2	TRBJ2-3	TRBD2	once	CASTPTSGGSVDTQYF	TGTGCCAGCACTCCGACTAGCGGGGGTTCTGTAGATACGCAGTATTTT
TRBV6-5	TRBJ1-3	.	few	CASKQGNTIYF	TGTGCCAGCAAGCAAGGAAACACCATATATTTT
TRBV6-1	TRBJ1-1	TRBD1	.	CASSAIRTGYKIEAFF	TGTGCCAGCAGTGCGATAAGGACAGGTTATAAGATTGAAGCTTTCTTT
TRBV12-3/TRBV12-4	TRBJ1-1	.	.	CASSWTGNTEAFF	TGTGCCAGCAGTTGGACGGGGAACACTGAAGCTTTCTTT
TRBV13	TRBJ1-1	.	.	CASSLRRDTEAFF	TGTGCCAGCAGCTTACGCAGGGACACTGAAGCTTTCTTT
TRBV7-2	TRBJ1-5	.	.	CASSVRGGNQPQHF	TGTGCCAGCAGCGTTCGGGGGGGCAATCAGCCCCAGCATTTT
TRBV7-9	TRBJ2-7	.	.	CASSATLGALAYEQYF	TGTGCCAGCAGCGCCACCTTGGGCGCCCTAGCCTACGAGCAGTACTTC
TRBV6-2/TRBV6-3	TRBJ2-1	TRBD1	once	CASSYNYRDRGGSSYNEQFF	TGTGCCAGCAGTTACAATTATCGGGACAGGGGGGGGAGCTCCTACAATGAGCAGTTCTTC
TRBV6-2/TRBV6-3	TRBJ1-5	.	.	CASSPRVYEQPQHF	TGTGCCAGCAGCCCCAGGGTTTACGAGCAGCCCCAGCATTTT
TRBV12-3/TRBV12-4	TRBJ2-7	.	.	CASSPGGEQYF	TGTGCCAGCAGTCCCGGAGGAGAGCAGTACTTC
TRBV20-1	TRBJ1-1	.	.	CSAVHGTEAFF	TGCAGTGCAGTTCATGGCACTGAAGCTTTCTTT
TRBV5-6	TRBJ1-2	.	.	CASSLAGRGYTF	TGTGCCAGCAGCTTGGCAGGGAGGGGCTACACCTTC
TRBV15	TRBJ1-5	.	.	CATSRPFQPQHF	TGTGCCACCAGCAGACCTTTTCAGCCCCAGCATTTT
TRBV12-5	TRBJ1-1	.	.	CASGLKLDISGSEAFF	TGTGCTAGTGGTTTAAAACTCGACATCTCGGGGTCTGAAGCTTTCTTT
TRBV6-1	TRBJ2-1	.	.	CASSEFRVWEQFF	TGTGCCAGCAGTGAATTTAGGGTCTGGGAGCAGTTCTTC
TRBV23-1	TRBJ2-7	.	.	CASSRDRIDEQYF	TGCGCCAGCAGCCGAGACAGGATAGACGAGCAGTACTTC
TRBV3-1/TRBV3-2	TRBJ1-1	.	.	CASSHEGTETEAFF	TGTGCCAGCAGCCACGAGGGAACGGAGACTGAAGCTTTCTTT
TRBV7-3	TRBJ1-1	.	.	CASSARMNTEAFF	TGTGCCAGCAGCGCCAGAATGAACACTGAAGCTTTCTTT
TRBV7-9	TRBJ2-1	.	few	CASSLGQAEQFF	TGTGCCAGCAGCTTAGGCCAGGCGGAGCAGTTCTTC
TRBV25-1	TRBJ2-5	.	.	CASSDLDSKETQYF	TGTGCCAGCAGTGACTTGGACTCAAAAGAGACCCAGTACTTC
TRBV29-1	TRBJ1-2	.	.	CSLDDPNYGYTF	TGCAGCCTTGACGACCCTAACTATGGCTACACCTTC
TRBV24-1	TRBJ2-2	.	.	CATSEPDTGELFF	TGTGCCACCAGTGAACCAGACACCGGGGAGCTGTTTTTT
TRBV5-1	TRBJ2-7	.	.	CASSLTTGYEQYF	TGCGCCAGCAGCTTAACTACGGGCTACGAGCAGTACTTC